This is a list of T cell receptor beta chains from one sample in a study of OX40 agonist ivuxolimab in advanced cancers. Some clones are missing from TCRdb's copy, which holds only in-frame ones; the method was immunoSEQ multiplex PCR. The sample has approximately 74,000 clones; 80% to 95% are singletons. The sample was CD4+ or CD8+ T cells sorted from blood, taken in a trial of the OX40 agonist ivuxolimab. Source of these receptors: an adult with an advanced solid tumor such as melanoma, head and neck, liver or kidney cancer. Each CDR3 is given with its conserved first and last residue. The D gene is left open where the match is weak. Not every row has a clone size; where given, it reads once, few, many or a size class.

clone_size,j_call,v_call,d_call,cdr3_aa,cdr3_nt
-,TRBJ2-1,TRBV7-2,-,CASKLRSGLNEQFF,TGTGCCAGTAAGCTTCGGTCCGGGCTCAATGAGCAGTTCTTC
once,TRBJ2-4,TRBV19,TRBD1,CASRGQAKNIQYF,TGTGCCAGTAGGGGACAGGCAAAAAACATTCAGTACTTC
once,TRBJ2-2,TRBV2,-,CASTGGSSNTGELFF,TGTGCCAGCACGGGTGGGAGTAGCAACACCGGGGAGCTGTTTTTT
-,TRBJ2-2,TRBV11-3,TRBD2,CASSLFSGANTGELFF,TGTGCCAGCAGCTTATTTAGCGGGGCCAACACCGGGGAGCTGTTTTTT
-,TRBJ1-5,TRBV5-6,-,CASSLWGQGNQPQHF,TGTGCCAGCAGCTTGTGGGGGCAAGGAAATCAGCCCCAGCATTTT
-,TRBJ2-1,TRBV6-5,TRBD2,CASSRRTSGGNEQFF,TGTGCCAGCAGTAGGAGGACTAGCGGGGGTAATGAGCAGTTCTTC
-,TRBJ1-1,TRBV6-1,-,CASWRGAGTEAFF,TGTGCCAGCTGGCGGGGGGCGGGCACTGAAGCTTTCTTT
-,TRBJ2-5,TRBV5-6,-,CASSLFYTRQETQYF,TGTGCCAGCAGCTTGTTTTATACTCGCCAAGAGACCCAGTACTTC
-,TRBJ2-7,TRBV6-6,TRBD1,CASSYSDRGYEQYF,TGTGCCAGCAGTTACTCCGACAGGGGCTACGAGCAGTACTTC
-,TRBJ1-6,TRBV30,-,CALMSGRYNSPLHF,TGTGCCCTCATGTCGGGCAGATATAATTCACCCCTCCACTTT
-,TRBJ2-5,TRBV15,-,CATSRDVESGTQYF,TGTGCCACCAGCAGAGATGTGGAGTCCGGGACCCAGTACTTC
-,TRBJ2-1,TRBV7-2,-,CASSLTAPSYNEQFF,TGTGCCAGCAGCTTAACGGCTCCTTCCTACAATGAGCAGTTCTTC
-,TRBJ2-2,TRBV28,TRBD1,CAMGQTNTGELFF,TGTGCCATGGGACAGACGAACACCGGGGAGCTGTTTTTT
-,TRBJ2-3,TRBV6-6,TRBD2,CASSRLAVSTDTQYF,TGTGCCAGCAGCCGACTAGCGGTTAGCACAGATACGCAGTATTTT
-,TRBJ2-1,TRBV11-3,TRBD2,CASSPQTSVFHEQFF,TGTGCCAGCAGTCCCCAGACTAGCGTTTTCCATGAGCAGTTCTTC
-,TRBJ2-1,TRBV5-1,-,CASSYSRRGEQQFF,TGCGCCAGCAGCTATTCACGCAGGGGAGAGCAGCAGTTCTTC
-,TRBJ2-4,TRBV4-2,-,CASSPTPGSNKNIQYF,TGTGCCAGCAGCCCTACCCCGGGAAGTAACAAAAACATTCAGTACTTC
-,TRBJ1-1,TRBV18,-,CASSPGAGNTEAFF,TGTGCCAGCTCACCAGGGGCGGGGAACACTGAAGCTTTCTTT
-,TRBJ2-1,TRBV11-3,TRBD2,CASIGEGHEQFF,TGTGCCAGCATAGGGGAGGGCCATGAGCAGTTCTTC
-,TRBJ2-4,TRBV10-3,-,CAIIPLQGIKNIQYF,TGTGCCATCATCCCTCTACAGGGTATCAAAAACATTCAGTACTTC
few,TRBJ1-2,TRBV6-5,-,CASSYGPRGYGYTF,TGTGCCAGCAGTTACGGGCCCCGGGGGTATGGCTACACCTTC
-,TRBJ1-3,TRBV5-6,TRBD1,CASSLGPDRSGNTIYF,TGTGCCAGCAGCTTGGGCCCGGACAGGTCGGGAAACACCATATATTTT
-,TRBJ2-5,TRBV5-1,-,CASSNLGEETQYF,TGCGCCAGCAGCAACCTAGGGGAAGAGACCCAGTACTTC
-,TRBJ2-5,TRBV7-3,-,CASSLMSLETQYF,TGTGCCAGCAGCTTAATGAGCCTAGAGACCCAGTACTTC
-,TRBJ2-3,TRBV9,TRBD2,CASSASTSGGRGTDTQYF,TGTGCCAGCAGCGCGAGCACTAGCGGGGGGCGGGGCACAGATACGCAGTATTTT
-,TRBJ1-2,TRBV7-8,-,CASSLAPGEPYTF,TGTGCCAGCAGCTTAGCGCCAGGCGAACCATACACCTTC
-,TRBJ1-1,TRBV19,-,CASSKRRGTDTEAFF,TGTGCCAGTAGTAAACGCAGGGGTACGGATACTGAAGCTTTCTTT
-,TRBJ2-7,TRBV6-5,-,CASSRTGYEQYF,TGTGCCAGCAGCCGTACAGGGTACGAGCAGTACTTC
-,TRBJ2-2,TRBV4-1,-,CASSQGSRGTGELFF,TGCGCCAGCAGCCAAGGGTCACGCGGCACCGGGGAGCTGTTTTTT
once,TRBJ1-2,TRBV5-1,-,CASSLGTDLGLYGYTF,TGCGCCAGCAGCTTGGGGACGGATTTGGGACTCTATGGCTACACCTTC
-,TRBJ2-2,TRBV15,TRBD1,CATSTTHSGTGGRTGELFF,TGTGCCACCAGCACGACGCACTCCGGGACAGGGGGCAGGACCGGGGAGCTGTTTTTT
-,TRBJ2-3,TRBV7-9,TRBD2,CASTPGAGAKDTQYF,TGTGCCAGCACCCCGGGCGCGGGAGCAAAAGATACGCAGTATTTT
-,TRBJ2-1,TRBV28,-,CASSLLSGKGRNEQFF,TGTGCCAGCAGTTTATTATCCGGGAAGGGTAGAAATGAGCAGTTCTTC
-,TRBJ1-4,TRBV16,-,CASSPQAGGNEKLFF,TGTGCCAGCAGCCCCCAGGCCGGGGGGAATGAAAAACTGTTTTTT
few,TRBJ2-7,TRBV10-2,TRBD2,CASSVAGPSYEQYF,TGCGCCAGCAGCGTAGCGGGGCCCTCCTACGAGCAGTACTTC
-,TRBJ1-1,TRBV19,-,CASSMEAGTKTFF,TGTGCCAGTAGTATGGAGGCAGGGACGAAGACTTTCTTT
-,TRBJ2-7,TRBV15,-,CATSRGGGRNEQYF,TGTGCCACCAGCAGAGGTGGGGGAAGGAACGAGCAGTACTTC
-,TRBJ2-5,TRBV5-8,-,CASSLGPTRGTQYF,TGTGCCAGCAGCTTGGGCCCGACCCGAGGGACCCAGTACTTC
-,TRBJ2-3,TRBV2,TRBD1,CASSEVGQGADTQYF,TGTGCCAGCAGTGAGGTGGGACAGGGCGCAGATACGCAGTATTTT
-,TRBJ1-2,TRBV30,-,CAWSVPYKGKGYTF,TGTGCCTGGAGTGTCCCCTACAAAGGGAAGGGCTACACCTTC
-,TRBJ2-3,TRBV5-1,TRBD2,CASSLMTSGTDTQYF,TGCGCCAGCAGCTTGATGACTAGCGGAACAGATACGCAGTATTTT
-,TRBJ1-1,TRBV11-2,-,CASSFNMNTEAFF,TGTGCCAGCAGCTTTAACATGAACACTGAAGCTTTCTTT
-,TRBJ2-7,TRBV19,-,CASSIGADTYEQYF,TGTGCCAGTAGTATAGGGGCGGATACCTACGAGCAGTACTTC
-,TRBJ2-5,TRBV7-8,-,CASSSGRASVGETQYF,TGTGCCAGCAGCTCGGGCCGGGCCTCTGTAGGGGAGACCCAGTACTTC
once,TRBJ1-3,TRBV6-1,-,CASSEAYIRGGAGNTIYF,TGTGCCAGCAGTGAAGCGTACATAAGGGGAGGAGCTGGAAACACCATATATTTT
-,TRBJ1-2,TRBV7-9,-,CASSLGREAYGYTF,TGTGCCAGCAGCTTGGGGAGGGAGGCCTATGGCTACACCTTC
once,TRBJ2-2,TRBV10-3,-,CAISPGRSTGELFF,TGTGCCATCAGTCCCGGACGATCCACCGGGGAGCTGTTTTTT
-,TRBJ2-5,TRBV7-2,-,CASSLGLRETQYF,TGTGCCAGCAGCTTGGGGCTTAGGGAGACCCAGTACTTC
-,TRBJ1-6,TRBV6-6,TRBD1,CASSTGQESSPLHF,TGTGCCAGCAGTACCGGACAGGAGTCTTCACCCCTCCACTTT
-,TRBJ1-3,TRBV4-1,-,CASSQDLSYSGNTIYF,TGCGCCAGCAGCCAAGATCTCTCCTACTCTGGAAACACCATATATTTT
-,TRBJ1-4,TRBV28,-,CASMGPAEKLFF,TGTGCCAGCATGGGACCGGCAGAAAAACTGTTTTTT
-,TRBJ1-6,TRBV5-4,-,CASSLMGVGSPLHF,TGTGCCAGCAGCCTGATGGGGGTAGGGTCACCCCTCCACTTT